One sample yielded the 11 T cell receptor beta chains listed below, sequenced in a study of CD8+ T cells in alopecia areata. Reverse transcription of extracted RNA yielded cDNA, which provided the sequencing template. The repertoire was sequenced with immunoSEQ multiplex PCR; TCRdb's copy has only in-frame clones and lacks some. The sample holds about 110,000 clones, 58% seen once. The sequenced sample was NKG2D-low CD8+ T cells sorted from blood. The origin of the receptors is a human donor with alopecia areata.

V gene TRBV4-1 combines with J gene TRBJ2-3; 12 bases map to TRBD2. Trimming cost V 2 bases and J 4 bases; bases outside gene matches: 7. The CDR3 has 17 residues. Germline assignment: CDR1 MGHRA and CDR2 YSYEKL. CDR3 loop: CASSQRLAGGPSDTQYF. The CDR3 nucleotides read TGCGCCAGCAGCCAACGCCTAGCGGGAGGGCCCTCAGATACGCAGTATTTT.

The V and J genes are TRBV6-5 and TRBJ2-7; D unclear. Germline V gene data show CDR1 as MNHEY and CDR2 as SVGAGI. The length of the CDR3 is 12 residues. V shed 2 bases and J shed 1 base, with 3 bases lying between them. The DNA of the CDR3 is TGTGCCAGCAGTTACCAGTCCTACGAGCAGTACTTC. This codes for CASSYQSYEQYF.

This chain joins TRBV7-9 and TRBJ1-2; D is ambiguous. The CDR3 length is 16 residues. Germline V lookup: CDR1 SEHNR, CDR2 FQNEAQ (reference sequence). Trimming took off 5 bases at V and 3 bases at J, with 19 bases between the two ends. CDR3 nucleotide sequence: TGTGCCAGCAGCAATTCGAGCGGGTCGGCGGACTATGGCTACACCTTC. Its translation is CASSNSSGSADYGYTF.

The chain links TRBV5-1 to TRBJ2-1; TRBD1 matches 10 bases. This CDR3 spans 17 amino acids. J lost 9 bases, V lost 4 bases, and 16 bases had no gene match. Germline CDR1 reads SGHRS; CDR2 reads YFSETQ. The CDR3 nucleotides are TGCGCCAGCAGCGCAATACCCCCGGGACAGGGGAAGACTGAGCAGTTCTTC. Amino acids: CASSAIPPGQGKTEQFF. Full variable domain (missing parts from reference TRBV5-1 and TRBJ2-1): KAGVTQTPRYLIKTRGQQVTLSCSPISGHRSVSWYQQTPGQGLQFLFEYFSETQRNKGNFPGRFSGRQFSNSRSEMNVSTLELGDSALYLCASSAIPPGQGKTEQFFGPGTRLTVL.

In its sample, this clone was seen once. J is TRBJ2-5 and V is TRBV5-1; 8 bases map to TRBD1. Germline V lookup: CDR1 SGHRS, CDR2 YFSETQ. V was clipped by 4 bases and J by 1 base; unmatched bases: 3. The CDR3 is 14 amino acids. The CDR3 coding sequence is TGCGCCAGCAGCGAGACAGGGGCCCAAGAGACCCAGTACTTC. It encodes CASSETGAQETQYF. Full variable domain (rest looked up from reference TRBV5-1 and TRBJ2-5): KAGVTQTPRYLIKTRGQQVTLSCSPISGHRSVSWYQQTPGQGLQFLFEYFSETQRNKGNFPGRFSGRQFSNSRSEMNVSTLELGDSALYLCASSETGAQETQYFGPGTRLLVL.

Remarks on this clone: This specimen includes other DNA sequences encoding the same CDR3. This chain connects TRBV5-6 to TRBJ2-7; D is possibly TRBD2 (5 bases). CDR3 size: 12 residues. Germline CDR1 is SGHDT and CDR2 is YYEEEE. V lost 3 bases to trimming and J lost 1 base, with 5 bases between them. The CDR3: CASSSGSYEQYF. For the CDR3, the DNA is TGTGCCAGCAGCTCGGGATCCTACGAGCAGTACTTC.

This clone was observed a single time. The V call is TRBV5-6, the J call TRBJ2-1; TRBD2 agrees at 8 bases. CDR3 length: 14 residues. Trimming took 4 bases from V and 12 from J; bases not matched to a gene: 12. Per germline, CDR1 SGHDT and CDR2 YYEEEE. The CDR3 region is CASSPGAGVVWQFF. CDR3 DNA sequence: TGTGCCAGCAGCCCAGGAGCGGGAGTTGTTTGGCAGTTCTTC.

This sequence joins TRBV4-2 and TRBJ1-4, with D possibly matching TRBD1 (6 bases). This CDR3 is 17 amino acids long. CDR1 and CDR2 from the germline V gene are LGHNA and YNFKEQ. Trimming stripped 0 bases from V and 3 bases from J, with 14 bases between. Here the CDR3 DNA reads TGTGCCAGCAGCCAAGAGGGGGCCGGCAGGCCTAATGAAAAACTGTTTTTT. Amino acids: CASSQEGAGRPNEKLFF.

The genes are TRBV5-1 and TRBJ1-2; no reliable D call. Looked up from germline, CDR1 is SGHRS and CDR2 is YFSETQ. CDR3 length: 13 amino acids. The V gene lost 2 bases and the J gene lost 3 bases, with 8 bases spanning the gap. Here the CDR3 reads CASSFGRDYGYTF. DNA of the CDR3: TGCGCCAGCAGCTTTGGGCGGGACTATGGCTACACCTTC.

The sample holds a few counts of this clone. CDR3 loop: CASSQDLWSYEQYF. The DNA for the CDR3 is TGTGCCAGCAGCCAAGACCTCTGGAGCTACGAGCAGTACTTC. The chain has TRBV4-2 and TRBJ2-7, with D unclear. This CDR3 region has 14 residues. V lost 0 bases and J lost 3, with 9 bases in between. Germline V gene sequence: CDR1 LGHNA, CDR2 YNFKEQ.

The chain carries TRBV5-1 and TRBJ1-2; 8 bases fit TRBD1. The CDR3 sequence is 16 residues long. J lost 2 bases, V lost 0 bases, and 6 bases had no gene match. CDR1 is SGHRS and CDR2 is YFSETQ in the germline V gene. The CDR3 region has the DNA TGCGCCAGCAGCTTGGCTGCCGGGACAGGAAACTATGGCTACACCTTC. Its translation: CASSLAAGTGNYGYTF.